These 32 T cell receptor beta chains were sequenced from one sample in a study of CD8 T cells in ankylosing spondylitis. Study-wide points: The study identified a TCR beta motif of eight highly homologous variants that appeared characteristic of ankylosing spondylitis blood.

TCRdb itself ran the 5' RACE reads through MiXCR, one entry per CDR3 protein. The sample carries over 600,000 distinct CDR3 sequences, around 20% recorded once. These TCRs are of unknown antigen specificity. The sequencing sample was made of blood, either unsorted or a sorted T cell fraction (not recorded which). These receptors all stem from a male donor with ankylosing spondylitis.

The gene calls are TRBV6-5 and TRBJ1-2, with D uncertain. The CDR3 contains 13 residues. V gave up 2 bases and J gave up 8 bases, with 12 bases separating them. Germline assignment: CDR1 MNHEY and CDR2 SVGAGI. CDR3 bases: TGTGCCAGCAGTTACGGCGGTTTATGGGGCTACACCTTC. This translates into CASSYGGLWGYTF.

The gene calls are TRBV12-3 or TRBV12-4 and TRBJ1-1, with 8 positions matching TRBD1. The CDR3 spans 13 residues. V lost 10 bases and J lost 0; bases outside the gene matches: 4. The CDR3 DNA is TGTGCCACCGGACAGGGTTTGAACACTGAAGCTTTCTTT. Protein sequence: CATGQGLNTEAFF.

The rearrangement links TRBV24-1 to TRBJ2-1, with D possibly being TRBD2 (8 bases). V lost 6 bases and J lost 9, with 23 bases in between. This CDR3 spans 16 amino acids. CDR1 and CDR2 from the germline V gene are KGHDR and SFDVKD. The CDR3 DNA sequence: TGTGCCACCAGTTCAGGGGGGGGGCTAGCGGGTAGTGAGCAGTTCTTC. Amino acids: CATSSGGGLAGSEQFF.

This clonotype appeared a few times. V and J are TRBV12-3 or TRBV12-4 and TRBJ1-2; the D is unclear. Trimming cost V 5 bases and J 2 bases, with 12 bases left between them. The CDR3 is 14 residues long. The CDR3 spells CASSHPRKNYGYTF. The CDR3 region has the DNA TGTGCCAGCAGTCACCCCAGGAAGAACTATGGCTACACCTTC.

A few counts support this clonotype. The CDR3 protein is CASSLIPSSGANVLTF. CDR3 DNA sequence: TGTGCCAGCAGCTTGATACCTAGCTCTGGGGCCAACGTCCTGACTTTC. The chain uses TRBV5-5 and TRBJ2-6; D gene ambiguous. Germline CDR1 reads SGHKS; CDR2 reads YYEKEE (reference sequence). V shed 1 base and J shed 0 bases, with 8 bases lying between them. The CDR3 is 16 residues long.

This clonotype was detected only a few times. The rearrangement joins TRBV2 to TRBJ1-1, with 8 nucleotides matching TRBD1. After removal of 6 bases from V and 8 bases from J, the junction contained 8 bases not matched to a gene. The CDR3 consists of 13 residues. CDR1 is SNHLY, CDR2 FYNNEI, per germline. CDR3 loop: CASSPTGTGEAFF. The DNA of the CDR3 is TGTGCCAGCAGCCCCACCGGGACAGGAGAAGCTTTCTTT.

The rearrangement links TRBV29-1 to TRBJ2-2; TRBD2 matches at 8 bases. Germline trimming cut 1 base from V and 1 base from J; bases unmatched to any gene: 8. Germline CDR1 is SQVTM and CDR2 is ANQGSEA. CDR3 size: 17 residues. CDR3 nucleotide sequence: TGCAGCGTTGAAGTATTAAGCGGGGGACAGAACACCGGGGAGCTGTTTTTT. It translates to CSVEVLSGGQNTGELFF.

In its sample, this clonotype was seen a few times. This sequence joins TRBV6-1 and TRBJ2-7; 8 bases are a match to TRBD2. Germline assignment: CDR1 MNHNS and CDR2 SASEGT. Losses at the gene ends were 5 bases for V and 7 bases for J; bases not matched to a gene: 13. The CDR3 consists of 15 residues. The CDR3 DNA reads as TGTGCCAGCAGTACCCTTACTAGCGGCCGGATAGAGCAGTACTTC. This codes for CASSTLTSGRIEQYF.

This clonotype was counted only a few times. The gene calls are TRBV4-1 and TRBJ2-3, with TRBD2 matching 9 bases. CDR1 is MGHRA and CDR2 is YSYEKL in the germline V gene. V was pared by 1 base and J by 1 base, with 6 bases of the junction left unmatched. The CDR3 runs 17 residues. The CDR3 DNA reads TGCGCCAGCAGCCAAGTTTCCCCTAGCGGGGGCACAGATACGCAGTATTTT. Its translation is CASSQVSPSGGTDTQYF.

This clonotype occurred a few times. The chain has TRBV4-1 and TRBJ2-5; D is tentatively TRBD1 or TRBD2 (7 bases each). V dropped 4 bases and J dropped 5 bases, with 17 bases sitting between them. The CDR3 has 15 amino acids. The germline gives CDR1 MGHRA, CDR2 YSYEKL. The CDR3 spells CASSPLHQGGETQYF. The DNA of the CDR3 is TGCGCCAGCAGCCCCCTTCATCAGGGGGGGGAGACCCAGTACTTC.

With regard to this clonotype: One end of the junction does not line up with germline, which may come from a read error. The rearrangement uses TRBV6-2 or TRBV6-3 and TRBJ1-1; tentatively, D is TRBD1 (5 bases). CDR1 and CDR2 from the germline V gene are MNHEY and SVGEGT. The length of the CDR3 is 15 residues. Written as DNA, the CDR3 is TGTGCCAGCAGTTTTGGGGACGGTTTGAACATTGAAGCTTTCTTT. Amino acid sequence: CASSFGDGLNIEAFF.

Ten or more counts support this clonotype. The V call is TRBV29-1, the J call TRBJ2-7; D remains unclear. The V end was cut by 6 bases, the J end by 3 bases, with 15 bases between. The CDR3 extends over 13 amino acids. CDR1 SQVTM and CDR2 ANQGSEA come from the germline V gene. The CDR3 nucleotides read TGCAGCGTGCCGTGGTGGCAGGTCTACGAGCAGTACTTC. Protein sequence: CSVPWWQVYEQYF.

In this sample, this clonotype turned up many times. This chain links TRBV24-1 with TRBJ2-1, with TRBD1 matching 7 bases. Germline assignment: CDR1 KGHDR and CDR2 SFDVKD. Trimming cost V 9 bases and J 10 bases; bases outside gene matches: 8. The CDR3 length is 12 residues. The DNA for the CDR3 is TGTGCCACCGCCGGGGACAGCTGGGAGCAGTTCTTC. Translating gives CATAGDSWEQFF.

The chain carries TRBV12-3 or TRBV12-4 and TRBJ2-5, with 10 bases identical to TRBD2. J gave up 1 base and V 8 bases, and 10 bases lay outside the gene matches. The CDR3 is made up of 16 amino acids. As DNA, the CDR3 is TGTGCCAGCTCGCTAGCGGGAGAGGCTCCCCAAGAGACCCAGTACTTC. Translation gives CASSLAGEAPQETQYF.

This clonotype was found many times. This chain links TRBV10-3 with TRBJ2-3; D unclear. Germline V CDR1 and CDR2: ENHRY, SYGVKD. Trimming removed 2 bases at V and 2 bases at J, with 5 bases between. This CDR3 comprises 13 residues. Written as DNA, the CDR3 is TGTGCCATCAGTGAGCGAGTCACAGATACGCAGTATTTT. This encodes CAISERVTDTQYF.

The DNA for the CDR3 is TGCGCCAGCAAGAGGGGGCGAGTGGCCTACGAGCAGTACTTC. This translates into CASKRGRVAYEQYF. The chain recombines TRBV10-2 with TRBJ2-7, with 7 positions matching TRBD1. The V gene's germline CDR1 is WSHSY and CDR2 SAAADI. V lost 7 bases, J lost 2 bases, and 8 bases stayed unmatched. This CDR3 is built from 14 residues.

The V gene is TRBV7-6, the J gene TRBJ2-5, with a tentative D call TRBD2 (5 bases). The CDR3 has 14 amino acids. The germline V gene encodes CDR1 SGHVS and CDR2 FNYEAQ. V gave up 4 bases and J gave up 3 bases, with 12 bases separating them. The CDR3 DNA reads TGTGCCAGCAGCTCCGCGGACGGGAAAGAGACCCAGTACTTC. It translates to CASSSADGKETQYF.

In DNA form, the CDR3 reads TGTGCCAGCAGAGGCAGAGACTACGAGCAGTACTTC. Protein product: CASRGRDYEQYF. This chain connects TRBV6-2 or TRBV6-3 to TRBJ2-7, with D uncertain. Germline V CDR1 and CDR2: MNHEY, SVGEGT. The CDR3 is made up of 12 amino acids. Trimming cost V 6 bases and J 3 bases, with 9 bases left between them.

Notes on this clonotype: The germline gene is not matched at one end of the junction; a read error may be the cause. CDR3 sequence reads: CASSIGRGSSYERYF. The DNA of the CDR3 is TGTGCCAGCAGCATCGGGCGCGGGAGCTCCTACGAGCGGTACTTC. The V gene is TRBV7-2, the J gene TRBJ2-7; TRBD2 matches 7 bases. Germline V gene sequence: CDR1 SGHTA, CDR2 FQGNSA. The CDR3 runs 15 residues. Combining the CDR3 with reference TRBV7-2 and TRBJ2-7 gives the whole variable domain GAGVSQSPSNKVTEKGKDVELRCDPISGHTALYWYRQSLGQGLEFLIYFQGNSAPDKSGLPSDRFSAERTGGSVSTLTIQRTQQEDSAVYLCASSIGRGSSYERYFGPGTRLTVT.

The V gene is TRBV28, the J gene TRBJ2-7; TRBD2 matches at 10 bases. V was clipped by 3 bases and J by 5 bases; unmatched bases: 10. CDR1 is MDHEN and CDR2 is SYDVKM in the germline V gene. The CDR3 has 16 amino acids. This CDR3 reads CASSFQAGGPGHEQYF. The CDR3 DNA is TGTGCCAGCAGTTTCCAAGCGGGGGGGCCTGGACACGAGCAGTACTTC. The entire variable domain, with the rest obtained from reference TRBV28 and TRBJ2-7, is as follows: DVKVTQSSRYLVKRTGEKVFLECVQDMDHENMFWYRQDPGLGLRLIYFSYDVKMKEKGDIPEGYSVSREKKERFSLILESASTNQTSMYLCASSFQAGGPGHEQYFGPGTRLTVT.

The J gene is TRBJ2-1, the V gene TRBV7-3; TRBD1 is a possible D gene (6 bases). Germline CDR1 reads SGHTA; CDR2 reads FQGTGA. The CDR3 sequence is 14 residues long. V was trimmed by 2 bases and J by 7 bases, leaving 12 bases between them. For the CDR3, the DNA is TGTGCCAGCAGCTTAGCAGTCCAGGGGAATGAGCAGTTCTTC. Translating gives CASSLAVQGNEQFF.

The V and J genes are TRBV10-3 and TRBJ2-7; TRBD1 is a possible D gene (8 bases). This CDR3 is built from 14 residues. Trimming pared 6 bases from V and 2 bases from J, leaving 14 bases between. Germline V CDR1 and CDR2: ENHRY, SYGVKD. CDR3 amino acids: CAIRGTGGAYEQYF. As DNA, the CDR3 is TGTGCCATCAGGGGAACAGGGGGGGCCTACGAGCAGTACTTC.

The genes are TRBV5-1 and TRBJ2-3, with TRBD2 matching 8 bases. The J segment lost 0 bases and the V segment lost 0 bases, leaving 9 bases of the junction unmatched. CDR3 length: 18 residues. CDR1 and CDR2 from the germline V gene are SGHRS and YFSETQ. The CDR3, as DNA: TGCGCCAGCAGCTTGGCCCCCCTGCGGGGGGCTAGCACAGATACGCAGTATTTT. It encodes CASSLAPLRGASTDTQYF.

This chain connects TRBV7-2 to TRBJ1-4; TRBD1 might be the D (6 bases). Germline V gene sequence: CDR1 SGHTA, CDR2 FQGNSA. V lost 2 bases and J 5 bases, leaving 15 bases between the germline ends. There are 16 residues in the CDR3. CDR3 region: CASSLQGFQNNEKLFF. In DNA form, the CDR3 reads TGTGCCAGCAGCTTACAGGGGTTTCAGAACAATGAAAAACTGTTTTTT.

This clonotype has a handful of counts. CDR3 bases: TGTGCCAGCAGTTTCCAGCTAGCGGAGTACAATGAGCAGTTCTTC. Protein sequence: CASSFQLAEYNEQFF. The V call is TRBV12-3 or TRBV12-4, the J call TRBJ2-1, with 7 bases identical to TRBD2. The V segment lost 3 bases and the J segment 4 bases; nucleotides outside the gene matches: 6. This CDR3 is built from 15 residues.

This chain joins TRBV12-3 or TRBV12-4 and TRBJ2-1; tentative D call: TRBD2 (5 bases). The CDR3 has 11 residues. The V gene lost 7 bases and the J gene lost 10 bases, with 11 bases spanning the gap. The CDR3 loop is CASIQRNEQFF. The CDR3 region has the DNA TGTGCCAGCATCCAGCGGAACGAGCAGTTCTTC.

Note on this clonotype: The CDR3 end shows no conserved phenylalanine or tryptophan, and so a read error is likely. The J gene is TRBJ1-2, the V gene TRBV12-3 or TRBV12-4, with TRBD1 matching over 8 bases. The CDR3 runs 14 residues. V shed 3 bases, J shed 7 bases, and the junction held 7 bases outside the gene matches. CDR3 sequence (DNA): TGTGCCAGCAGTTTTGTTAGGACAGGGACTGGCTACACCCTC. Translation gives CASSFVRTGTGYTL.

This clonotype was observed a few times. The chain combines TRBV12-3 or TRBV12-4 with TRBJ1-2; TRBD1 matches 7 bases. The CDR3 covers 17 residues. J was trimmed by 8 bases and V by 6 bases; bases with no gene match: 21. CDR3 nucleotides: TGTGCCAGCAGCCACCCCCCCTTCCCGGGACAGTTCCGGGGCTACACCTTC. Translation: CASSHPPFPGQFRGYTF.

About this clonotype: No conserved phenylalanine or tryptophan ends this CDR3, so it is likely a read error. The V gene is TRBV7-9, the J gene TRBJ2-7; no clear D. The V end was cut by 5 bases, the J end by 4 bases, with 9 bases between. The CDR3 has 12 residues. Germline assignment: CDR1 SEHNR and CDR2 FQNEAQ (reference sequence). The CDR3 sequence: CASSNARYEQYL. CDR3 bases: TGTGCCAGCAGCAACGCCCGGTACGAGCAGTACTTA.

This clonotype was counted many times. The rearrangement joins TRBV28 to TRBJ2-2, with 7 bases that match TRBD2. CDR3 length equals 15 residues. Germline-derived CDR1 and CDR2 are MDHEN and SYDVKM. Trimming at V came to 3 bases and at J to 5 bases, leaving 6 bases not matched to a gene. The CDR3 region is CASSFGGSETGELFF. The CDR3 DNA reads TGTGCCAGCAGTTTTGGCGGGAGTGAGACCGGGGAGCTGTTTTTT.

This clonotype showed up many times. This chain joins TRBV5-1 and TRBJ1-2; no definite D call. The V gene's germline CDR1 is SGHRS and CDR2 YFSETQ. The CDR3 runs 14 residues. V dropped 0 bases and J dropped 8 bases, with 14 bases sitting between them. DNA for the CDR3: TGCGCCAGCAGCTTGGCATCCGGGCCGCACGGCTACACCTTC. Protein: CASSLASGPHGYTF.

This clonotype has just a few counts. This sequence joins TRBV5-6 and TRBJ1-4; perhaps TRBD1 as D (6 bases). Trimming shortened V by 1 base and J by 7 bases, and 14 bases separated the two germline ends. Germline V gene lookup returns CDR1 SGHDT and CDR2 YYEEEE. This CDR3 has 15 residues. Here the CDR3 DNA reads TGTGCCAGCAGCTTGAGGGGGGCTTTCCGTGAAAAACTGTTTTTT. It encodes CASSLRGAFREKLFF.